This T cell receptor (beta chain) came from a study of blood T cell repertoires in COVID-19. Study-level background: COVID-19 samples from acute and convalescent phases originated in the United States, Italy and Spain. T cells, B-cell-depleted T cells, or PBMCs provided the cDNA or gDNA that served as material.

This clone has a single count. Each participant's cohort was designated according to participant-reported clinical history. Original data processing: Scientists estimated how many nucleated cells there were by amplifying reference gene primers. The repertoire was sequenced with immunoSEQ multiplex PCR; TCRdb's copy has only in-frame clones and lacks some. For V, J and clone size, that table is used; D and trimming come from the DNA. This table holds some 140,000 clones, less than 90% found once. V was shortened by 6 bases and J by 3 bases, with 17 bases between the two germline ends. Germline CDR1 SGHNT, CDR2 YENEEA. The CDR3 covers 16 residues.

Sequencing was carried out using PBMCs or T cells enriched from blood (not recorded which). The TCR was taken from a man aged 40-49 years with acute COVID-19. The genes are TRBV11-3 and TRBJ2-2; the D gene is possibly TRBD2 (6 bases). CDR3 nucleotides: TGTGCCAGCAGTCTCGGGACTCTAACCTACACCGGGGAGCTGTTTTTT. Protein sequence: CASSLGTLTYTGELFF. Full variable domain (missing parts from reference TRBV11-3 and TRBJ2-2): EAGVVQSPRYKIIEKKQPVAFWCNPISGHNTLYWYLQNLGQGPELLIRYENEEAVDDSQLPKDRFSAERLKGVDSTLKIQPAELGDSAVYLCASSLGTLTYTGELFFGEGSRLTVL.